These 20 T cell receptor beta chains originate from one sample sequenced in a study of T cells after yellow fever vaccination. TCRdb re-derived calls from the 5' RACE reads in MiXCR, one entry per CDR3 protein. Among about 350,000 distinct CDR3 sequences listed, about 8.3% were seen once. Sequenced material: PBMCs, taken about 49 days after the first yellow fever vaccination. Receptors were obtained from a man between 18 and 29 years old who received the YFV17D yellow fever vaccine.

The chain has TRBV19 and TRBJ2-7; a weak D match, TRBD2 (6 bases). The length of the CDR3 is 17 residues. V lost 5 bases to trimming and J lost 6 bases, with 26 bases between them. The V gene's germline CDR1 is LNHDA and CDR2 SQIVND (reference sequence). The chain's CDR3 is CASSATWLLGTLGEQYF. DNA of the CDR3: TGTGCCAGTAGTGCCACATGGCTCCTGGGGACTCTCGGCGAGCAGTACTTC.

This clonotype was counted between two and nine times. CDR3 amino acids: CSATSETQYF. CDR3 nucleotide sequence: TGCAGTGCCACGTCAGAGACCCAGTACTTC. The genes are TRBV20-1 and TRBJ2-5; D is unclear. The length of the CDR3 is 10 residues. Germline CDR1 DFQATT, CDR2 SNEGSKA (reference sequence). V lost 6 bases, J lost 4 bases, and 6 bases lay in between.

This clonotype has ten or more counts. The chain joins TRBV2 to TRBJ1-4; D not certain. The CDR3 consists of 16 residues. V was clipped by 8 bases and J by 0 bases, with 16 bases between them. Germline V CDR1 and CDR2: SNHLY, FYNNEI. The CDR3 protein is CASRREGYATNEKLFF. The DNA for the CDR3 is TGTGCCAGCCGGAGGGAGGGATATGCAACTAATGAAAAACTGTTTTTT.

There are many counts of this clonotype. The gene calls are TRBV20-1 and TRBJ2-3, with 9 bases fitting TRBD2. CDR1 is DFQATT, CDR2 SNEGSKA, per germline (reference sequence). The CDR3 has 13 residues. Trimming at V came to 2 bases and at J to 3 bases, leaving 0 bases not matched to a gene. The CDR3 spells CSARLAGTDTQYF. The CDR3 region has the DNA TGCAGTGCTAGACTAGCGGGGACAGATACGCAGTATTTT.

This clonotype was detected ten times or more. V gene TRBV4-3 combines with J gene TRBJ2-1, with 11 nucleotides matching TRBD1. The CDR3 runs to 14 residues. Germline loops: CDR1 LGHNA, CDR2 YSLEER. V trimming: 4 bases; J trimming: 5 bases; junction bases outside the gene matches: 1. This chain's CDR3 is CASSRTGGNNEQFF. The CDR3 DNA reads TGCGCCAGCAGCCGGACAGGGGGCAACAATGAGCAGTTCTTC.

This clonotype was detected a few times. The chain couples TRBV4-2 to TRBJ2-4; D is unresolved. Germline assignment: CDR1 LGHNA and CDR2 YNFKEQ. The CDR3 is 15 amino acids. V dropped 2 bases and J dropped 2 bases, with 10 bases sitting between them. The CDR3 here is CASSQSRNPKNIQYF. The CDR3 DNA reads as TGTGCCAGCAGCCAAAGTAGGAATCCCAAAAACATTCAGTACTTC.

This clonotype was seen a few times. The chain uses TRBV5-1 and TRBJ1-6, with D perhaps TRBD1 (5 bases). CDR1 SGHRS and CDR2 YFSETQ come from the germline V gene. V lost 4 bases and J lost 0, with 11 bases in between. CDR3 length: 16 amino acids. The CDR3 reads CASSPDSSSYNSPLHF. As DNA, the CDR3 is TGCGCCAGCAGCCCCGACAGTAGCTCCTATAATTCACCCCTCCACTTT.

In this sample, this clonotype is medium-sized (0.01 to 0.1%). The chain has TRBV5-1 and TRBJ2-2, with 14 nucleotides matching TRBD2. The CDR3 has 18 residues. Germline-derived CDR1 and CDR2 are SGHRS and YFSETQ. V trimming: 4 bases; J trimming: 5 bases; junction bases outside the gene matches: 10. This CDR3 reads CASSPFGTSGGGTGELFF. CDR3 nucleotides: TGCGCCAGCAGCCCCTTCGGGACTAGCGGGGGAGGAACCGGGGAGCTGTTTTTT.

This CDR3 reads CATSRDLWRDRTGELFF. DNA of the CDR3: TGTGCCACCAGCAGAGATCTTTGGAGGGATCGAACCGGGGAGCTGTTTTTT. V and J are TRBV15 and TRBJ2-2, with a possible D match to TRBD2 (6 bases). Trimming took off 0 bases at V and 5 bases at J, with 16 bases between the two ends. This CDR3 is 17 amino acids long. Germline CDR1 LNHNV, CDR2 YYDKDF (reference sequence).

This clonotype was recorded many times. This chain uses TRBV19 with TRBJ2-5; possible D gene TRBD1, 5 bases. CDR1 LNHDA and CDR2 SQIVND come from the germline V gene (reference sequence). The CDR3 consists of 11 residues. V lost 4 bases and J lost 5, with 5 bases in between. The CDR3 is CASSKGETQYF. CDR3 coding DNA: TGTGCCAGTAGTAAGGGGGAGACCCAGTACTTC.

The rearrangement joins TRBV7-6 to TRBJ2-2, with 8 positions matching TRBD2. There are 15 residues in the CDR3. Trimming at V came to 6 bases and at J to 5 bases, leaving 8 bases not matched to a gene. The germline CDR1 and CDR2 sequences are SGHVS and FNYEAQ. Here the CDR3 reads CASRPSGSTTGELFF. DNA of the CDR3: TGTGCCAGCAGACCTAGCGGGTCTACGACCGGGGAGCTGTTTTTT.

This CDR3 is CSAPRAGTSGGAGYNEQFF. Here the CDR3 DNA reads TGCAGTGCCCCAAGAGCCGGGACTAGCGGGGGGGCGGGCTACAATGAGCAGTTCTTC. The rearrangement links TRBV20-1 to TRBJ2-1; 16 nucleotides align to TRBD2. CDR3 length equals 19 residues. After removal of 6 bases from V and 3 bases from J, the junction contained 14 bases not matched to a gene. Germline assignment: CDR1 DFQATT and CDR2 SNEGSKA (reference sequence).

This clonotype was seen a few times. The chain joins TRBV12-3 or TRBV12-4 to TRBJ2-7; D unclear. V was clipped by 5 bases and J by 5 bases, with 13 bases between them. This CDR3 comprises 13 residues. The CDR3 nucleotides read TGTGCCAGCAGTCCCTCTGGGTTCCACGAGCAGTACGTC. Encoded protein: CASSPSGFHEQYV.

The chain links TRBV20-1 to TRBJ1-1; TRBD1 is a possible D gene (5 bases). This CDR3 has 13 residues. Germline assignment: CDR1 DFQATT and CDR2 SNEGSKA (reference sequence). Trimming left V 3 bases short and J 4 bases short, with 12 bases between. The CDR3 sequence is CSASRGGLTEAFF. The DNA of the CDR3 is TGCAGTGCTAGCCGGGGGGGACTCACTGAAGCTTTCTTT.

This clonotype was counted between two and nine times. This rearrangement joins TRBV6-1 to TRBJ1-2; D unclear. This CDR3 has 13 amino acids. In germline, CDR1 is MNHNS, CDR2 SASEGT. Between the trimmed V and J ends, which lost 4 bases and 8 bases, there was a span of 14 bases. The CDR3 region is CASSVEGLGGYTF. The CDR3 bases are TGTGCCAGCAGTGTGGAGGGCTTAGGCGGCTACACCTTC.

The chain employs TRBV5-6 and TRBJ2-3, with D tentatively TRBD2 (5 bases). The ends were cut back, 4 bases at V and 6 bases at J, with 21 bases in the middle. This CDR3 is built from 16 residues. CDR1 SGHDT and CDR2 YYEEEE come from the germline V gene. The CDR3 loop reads CASSNERRVNGDTQYF. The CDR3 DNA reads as TGTGCCAGCAGCAACGAGCGGCGGGTGAACGGGGATACGCAGTATTTT.

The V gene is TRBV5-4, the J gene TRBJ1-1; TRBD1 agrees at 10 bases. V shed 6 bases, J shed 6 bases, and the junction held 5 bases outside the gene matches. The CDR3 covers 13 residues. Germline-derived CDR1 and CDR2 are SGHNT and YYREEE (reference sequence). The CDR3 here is CASIRDRGAEAFF. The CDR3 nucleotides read TGTGCCAGCATCCGGGACAGGGGAGCTGAAGCTTTCTTT.

CDR3 protein: CASSRLTDRVYGYTF. Here the CDR3 DNA reads TGCGCCAGCAGCCGCCTGACCGACAGGGTCTATGGCTACACCTTC. This chain joins TRBV4-3 and TRBJ1-2, with 7 positions matching TRBD1. V lost 4 bases, J lost 4 bases, and 9 bases stayed unmatched. The CDR3 length is 15 residues. Germline lookup yields CDR1 LGHNA and CDR2 YSLEER.

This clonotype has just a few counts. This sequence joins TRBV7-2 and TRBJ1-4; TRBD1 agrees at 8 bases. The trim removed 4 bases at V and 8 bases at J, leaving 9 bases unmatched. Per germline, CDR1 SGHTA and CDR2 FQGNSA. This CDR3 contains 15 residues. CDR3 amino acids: CASSYQGASGEKLFF. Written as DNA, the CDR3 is TGTGCCAGCAGCTACCAGGGGGCATCCGGGGAAAAACTGTTTTTT. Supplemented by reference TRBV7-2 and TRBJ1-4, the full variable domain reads GAGVSQSPSNKVTEKGKDVELRCDPISGHTALYWYRQSLGQGLEFLIYFQGNSAPDKSGLPSDRFSAERTGGSVSTLTIQRTQQEDSAVYLCASSYQGASGEKLFFGSGTQLSVL.

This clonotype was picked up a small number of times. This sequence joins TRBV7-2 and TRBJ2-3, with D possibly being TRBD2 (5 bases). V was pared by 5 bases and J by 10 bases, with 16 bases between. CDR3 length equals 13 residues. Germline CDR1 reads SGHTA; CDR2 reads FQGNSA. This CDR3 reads CASSPLDERPQYF. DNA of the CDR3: TGTGCCAGCAGCCCCCTCGATGAGCGGCCGCAGTATTTT.